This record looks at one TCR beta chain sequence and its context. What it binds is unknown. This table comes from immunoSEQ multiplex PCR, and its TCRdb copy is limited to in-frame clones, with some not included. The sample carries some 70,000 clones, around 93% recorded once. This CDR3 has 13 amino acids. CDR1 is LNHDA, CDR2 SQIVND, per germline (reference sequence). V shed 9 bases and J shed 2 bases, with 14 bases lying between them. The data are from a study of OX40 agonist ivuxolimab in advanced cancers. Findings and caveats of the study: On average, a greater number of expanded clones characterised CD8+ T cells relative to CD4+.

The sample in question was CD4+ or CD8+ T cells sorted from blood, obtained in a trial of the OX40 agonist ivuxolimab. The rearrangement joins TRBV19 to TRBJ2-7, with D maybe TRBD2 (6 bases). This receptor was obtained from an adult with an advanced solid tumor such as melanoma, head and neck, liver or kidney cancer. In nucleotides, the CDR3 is TGTGCCAGGGTGCTAGCGAGGCCCTACGAGCAGTACTTC. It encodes CARVLARPYEQYF.